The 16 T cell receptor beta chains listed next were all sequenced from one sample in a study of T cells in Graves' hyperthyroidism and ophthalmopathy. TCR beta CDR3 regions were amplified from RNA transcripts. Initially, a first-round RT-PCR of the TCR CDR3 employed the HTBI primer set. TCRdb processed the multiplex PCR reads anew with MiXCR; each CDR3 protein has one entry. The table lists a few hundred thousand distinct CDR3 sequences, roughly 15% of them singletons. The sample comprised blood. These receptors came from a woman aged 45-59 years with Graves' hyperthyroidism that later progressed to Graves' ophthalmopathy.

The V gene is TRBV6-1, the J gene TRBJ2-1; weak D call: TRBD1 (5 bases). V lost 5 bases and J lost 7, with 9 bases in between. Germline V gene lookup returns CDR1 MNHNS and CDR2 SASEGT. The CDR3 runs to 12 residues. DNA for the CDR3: TGTGCCAGCAGTCAGACAGTGAATGAGCAGTTCTTC. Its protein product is CASSQTVNEQFF.

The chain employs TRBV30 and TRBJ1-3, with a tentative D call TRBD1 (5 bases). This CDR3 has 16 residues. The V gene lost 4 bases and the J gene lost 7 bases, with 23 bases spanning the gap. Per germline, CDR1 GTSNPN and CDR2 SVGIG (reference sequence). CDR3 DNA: TGTGCCTGGAATTTCGGACATCTGGAAATTCGTAACACCATATATTTT. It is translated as CAWNFGHLEIRNTIYF.

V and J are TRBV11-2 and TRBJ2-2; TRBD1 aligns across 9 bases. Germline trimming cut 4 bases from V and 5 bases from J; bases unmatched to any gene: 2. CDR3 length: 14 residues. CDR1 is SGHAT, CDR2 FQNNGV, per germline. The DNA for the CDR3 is TGTGCCAGCAGCTGGGGGACAGGGACCGGGGAGCTGTTTTTT. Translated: CASSWGTGTGELFF.

The CDR3 region has the DNA TGCAGTGCCCCCCCGGGCGGGAGCACAGATACGCAGTATTTT. It specifies CSAPPGGSTDTQYF. This chain uses TRBV20-1 with TRBJ2-3, with D tentatively TRBD2 (5 bases). The CDR3 spans 14 residues. Germline values: CDR1 DFQATT, CDR2 SNEGSKA (reference sequence). V lost 6 bases, J lost 0 bases, and 13 bases lay in between.

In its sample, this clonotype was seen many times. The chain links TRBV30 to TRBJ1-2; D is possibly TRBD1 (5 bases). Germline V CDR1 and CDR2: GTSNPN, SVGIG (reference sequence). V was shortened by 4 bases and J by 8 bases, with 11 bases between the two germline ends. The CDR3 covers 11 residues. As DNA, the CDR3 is TGTGCCTGGATATGGGGGACGGGCTACACCTTC. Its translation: CAWIWGTGYTF.

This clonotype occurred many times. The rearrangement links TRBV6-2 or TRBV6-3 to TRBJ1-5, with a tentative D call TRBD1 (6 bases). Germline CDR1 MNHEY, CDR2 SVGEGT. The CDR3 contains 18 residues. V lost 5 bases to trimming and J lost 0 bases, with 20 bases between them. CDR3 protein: CASSHQIPTGLSNQPQHF. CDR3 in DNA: TGTGCCAGCAGTCACCAAATACCGACAGGACTTAGCAATCAGCCCCAGCATTTT.

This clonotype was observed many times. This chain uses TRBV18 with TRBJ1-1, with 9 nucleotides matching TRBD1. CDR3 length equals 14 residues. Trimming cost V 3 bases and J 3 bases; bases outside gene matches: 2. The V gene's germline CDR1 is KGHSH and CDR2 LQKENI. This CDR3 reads CASSPDRGYTEAFF. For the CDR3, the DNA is TGTGCCAGCTCACCGGACAGGGGCTACACTGAAGCTTTCTTT.

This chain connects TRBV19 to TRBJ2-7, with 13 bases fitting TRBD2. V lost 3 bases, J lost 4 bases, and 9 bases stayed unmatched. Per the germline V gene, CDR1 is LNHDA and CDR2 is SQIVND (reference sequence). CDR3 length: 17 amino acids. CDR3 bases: TGTGCCAGTAGTATGGCCGGGACTAGCGGGATGCAGTACGAGCAGTACTTC. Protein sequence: CASSMAGTSGMQYEQYF.

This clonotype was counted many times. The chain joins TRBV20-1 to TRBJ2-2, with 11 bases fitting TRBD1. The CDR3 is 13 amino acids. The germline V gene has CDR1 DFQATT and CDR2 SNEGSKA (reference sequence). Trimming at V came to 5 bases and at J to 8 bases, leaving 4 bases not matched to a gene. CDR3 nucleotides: TGCAGTGCTTCCGGACAGGGGGCTGGGGAGCTGTTTTTT. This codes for CSASGQGAGELFF.

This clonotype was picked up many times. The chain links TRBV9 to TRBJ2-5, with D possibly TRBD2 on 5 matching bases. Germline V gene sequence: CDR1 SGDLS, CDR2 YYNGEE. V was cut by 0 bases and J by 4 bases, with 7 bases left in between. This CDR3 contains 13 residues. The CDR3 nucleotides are TGTGCCAGCAGCGTAGGGACTCTAGAGACCCAGTACTTC. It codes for CASSVGTLETQYF.

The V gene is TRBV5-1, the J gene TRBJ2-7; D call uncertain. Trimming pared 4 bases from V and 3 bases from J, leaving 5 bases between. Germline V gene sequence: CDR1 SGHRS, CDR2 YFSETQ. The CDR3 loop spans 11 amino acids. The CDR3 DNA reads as TGCGCCAGCAGCGGGTTCTACGAGCAGTACTTC. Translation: CASSGFYEQYF.

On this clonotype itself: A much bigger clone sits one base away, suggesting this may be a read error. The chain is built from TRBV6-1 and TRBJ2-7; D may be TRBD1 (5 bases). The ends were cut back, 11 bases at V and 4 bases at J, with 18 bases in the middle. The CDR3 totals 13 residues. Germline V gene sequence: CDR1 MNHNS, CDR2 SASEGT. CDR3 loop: CAGAGQLWYEQYF. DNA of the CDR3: TGTGCCGGGGCAGGTCAGTTATGGTACGAGCAGTACTTC.

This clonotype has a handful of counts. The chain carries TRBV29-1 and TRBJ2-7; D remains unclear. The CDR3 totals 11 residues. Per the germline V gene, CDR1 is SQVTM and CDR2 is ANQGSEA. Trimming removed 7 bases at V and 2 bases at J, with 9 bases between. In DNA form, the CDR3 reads TGCAGCGGCGGATGGGCCTACGAGCAGTACTTC. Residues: CSGGWAYEQYF.

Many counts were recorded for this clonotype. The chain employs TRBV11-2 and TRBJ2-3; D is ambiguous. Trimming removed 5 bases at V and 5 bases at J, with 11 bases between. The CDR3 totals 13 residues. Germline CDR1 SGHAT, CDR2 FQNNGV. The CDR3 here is CASSLAFVDTQYF. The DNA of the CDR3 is TGTGCCAGCAGCCTCGCTTTCGTAGATACGCAGTATTTT.

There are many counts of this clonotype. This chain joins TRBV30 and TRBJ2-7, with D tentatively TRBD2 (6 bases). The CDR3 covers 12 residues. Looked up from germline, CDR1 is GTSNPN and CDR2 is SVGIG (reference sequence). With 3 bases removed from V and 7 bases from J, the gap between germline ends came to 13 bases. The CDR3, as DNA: TGTGCCTGGAGCCCTAGCGTGGGTGAGCAGTACTTC. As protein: CAWSPSVGEQYF.

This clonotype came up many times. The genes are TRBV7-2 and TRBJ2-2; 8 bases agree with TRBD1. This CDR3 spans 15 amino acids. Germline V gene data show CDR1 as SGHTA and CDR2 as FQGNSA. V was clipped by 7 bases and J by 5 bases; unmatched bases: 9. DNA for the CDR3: TGTGCCAGCATCCCCAGGCAGGGGGCGACCGGGGAGCTGTTTTTT. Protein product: CASIPRQGATGELFF.